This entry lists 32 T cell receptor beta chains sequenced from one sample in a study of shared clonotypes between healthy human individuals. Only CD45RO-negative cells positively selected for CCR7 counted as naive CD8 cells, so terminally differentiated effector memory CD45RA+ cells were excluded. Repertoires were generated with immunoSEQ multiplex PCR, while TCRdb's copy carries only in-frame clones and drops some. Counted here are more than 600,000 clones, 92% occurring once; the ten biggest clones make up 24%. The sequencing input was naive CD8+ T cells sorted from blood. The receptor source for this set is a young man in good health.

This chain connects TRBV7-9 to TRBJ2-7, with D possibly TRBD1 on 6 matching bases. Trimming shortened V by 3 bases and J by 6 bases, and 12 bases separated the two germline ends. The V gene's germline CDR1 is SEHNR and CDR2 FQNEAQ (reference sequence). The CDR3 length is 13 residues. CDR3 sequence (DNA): TGTGCCAGCAGCTTTACAAGACAGGCCGAGCAGTACTTC. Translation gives CASSFTRQAEQYF.

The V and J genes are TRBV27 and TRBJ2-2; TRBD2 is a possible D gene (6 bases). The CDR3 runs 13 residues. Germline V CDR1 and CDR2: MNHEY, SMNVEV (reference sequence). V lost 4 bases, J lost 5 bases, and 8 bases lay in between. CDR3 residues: CASSWGTTGELFF. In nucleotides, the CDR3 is TGTGCCAGCAGTTGGGGGACTACCGGGGAGCTGTTTTTT.

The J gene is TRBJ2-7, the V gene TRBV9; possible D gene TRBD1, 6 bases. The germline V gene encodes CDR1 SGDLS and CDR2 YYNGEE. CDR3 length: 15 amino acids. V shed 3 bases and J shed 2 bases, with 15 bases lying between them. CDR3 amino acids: CASSAAVQGPYEQYF. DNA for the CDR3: TGTGCCAGCAGCGCGGCGGTACAGGGACCCTACGAGCAGTACTTC.

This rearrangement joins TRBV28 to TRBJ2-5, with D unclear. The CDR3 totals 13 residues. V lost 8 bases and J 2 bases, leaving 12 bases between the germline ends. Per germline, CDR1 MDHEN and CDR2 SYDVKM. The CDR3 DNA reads TGTGCCAGCGAAACAGACGAACAAGAGACCCAGTACTTC. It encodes CASETDEQETQYF.

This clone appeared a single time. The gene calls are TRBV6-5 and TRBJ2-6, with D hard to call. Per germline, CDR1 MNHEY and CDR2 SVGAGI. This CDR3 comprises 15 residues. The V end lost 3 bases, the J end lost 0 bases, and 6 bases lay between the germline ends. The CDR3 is CASSYGFSGANVLTF. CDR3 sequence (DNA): TGTGCCAGCAGTTATGGTTTCTCTGGGGCCAACGTCCTGACTTTC.

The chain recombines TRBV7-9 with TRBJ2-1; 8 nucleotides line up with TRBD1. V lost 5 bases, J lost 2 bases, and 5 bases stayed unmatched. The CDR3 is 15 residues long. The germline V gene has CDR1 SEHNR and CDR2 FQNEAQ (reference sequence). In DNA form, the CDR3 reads TGTGCCAGCAGCGCACCGGGACAGGCCTACAATGAGCAGTTCTTC. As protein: CASSAPGQAYNEQFF.

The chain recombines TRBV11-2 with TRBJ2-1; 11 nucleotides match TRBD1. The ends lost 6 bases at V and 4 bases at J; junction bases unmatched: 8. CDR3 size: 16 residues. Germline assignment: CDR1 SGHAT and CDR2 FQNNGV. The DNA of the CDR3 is TGTGCCAGCAGAGCGGCCGGGACAGGGGGTTACAATGAGCAGTTCTTC. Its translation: CASRAAGTGGYNEQFF.

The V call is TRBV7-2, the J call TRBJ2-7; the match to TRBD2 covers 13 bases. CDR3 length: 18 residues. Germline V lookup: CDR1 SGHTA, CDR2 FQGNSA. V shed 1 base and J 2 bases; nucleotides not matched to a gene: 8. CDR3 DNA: TGTGCCAGCAGCTTAGTCGAACTAGCGGGAGGGAACGCCTACGAGCAGTACTTC. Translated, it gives CASSLVELAGGNAYEQYF. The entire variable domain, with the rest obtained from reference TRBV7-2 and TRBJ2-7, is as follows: GAGVSQSPSNKVTEKGKDVELRCDPISGHTALYWYRQSLGQGLEFLIYFQGNSAPDKSGLPSDRFSAERTGGSVSTLTIQRTQQEDSAVYLCASSLVELAGGNAYEQYFGPGTRLTVT.

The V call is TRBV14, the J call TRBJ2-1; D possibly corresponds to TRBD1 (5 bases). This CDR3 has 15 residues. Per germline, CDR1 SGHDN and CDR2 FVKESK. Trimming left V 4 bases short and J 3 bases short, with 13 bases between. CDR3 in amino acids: CASSRGRRGYNEQFF. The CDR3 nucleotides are TGTGCCAGCAGCCGAGGCCGAAGGGGCTACAATGAGCAGTTCTTC.

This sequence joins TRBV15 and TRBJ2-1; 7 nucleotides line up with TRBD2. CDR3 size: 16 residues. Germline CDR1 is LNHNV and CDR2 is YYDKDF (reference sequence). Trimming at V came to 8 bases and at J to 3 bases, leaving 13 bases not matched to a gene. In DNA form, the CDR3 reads TGTGCCACCGGGGGGGGAGACCAGGGCGGCTACAATGAGCAGTTCTTC. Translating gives CATGGGDQGGYNEQFF.

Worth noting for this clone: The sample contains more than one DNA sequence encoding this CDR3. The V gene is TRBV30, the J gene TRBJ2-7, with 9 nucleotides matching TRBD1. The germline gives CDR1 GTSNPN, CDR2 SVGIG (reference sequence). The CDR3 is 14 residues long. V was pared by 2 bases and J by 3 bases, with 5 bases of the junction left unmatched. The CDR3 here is CAWSTGTGSYEQYF. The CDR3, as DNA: TGTGCCTGGAGTACCGGGACAGGGAGCTACGAGCAGTACTTC.

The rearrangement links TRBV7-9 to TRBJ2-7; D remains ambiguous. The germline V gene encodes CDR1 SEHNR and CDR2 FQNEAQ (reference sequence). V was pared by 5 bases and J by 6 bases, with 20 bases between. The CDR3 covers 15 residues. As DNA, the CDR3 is TGTGCCAGCAGCCTCGAAGGTCTCCGGTCCGGCGAGCAGTACTTC. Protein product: CASSLEGLRSGEQYF.

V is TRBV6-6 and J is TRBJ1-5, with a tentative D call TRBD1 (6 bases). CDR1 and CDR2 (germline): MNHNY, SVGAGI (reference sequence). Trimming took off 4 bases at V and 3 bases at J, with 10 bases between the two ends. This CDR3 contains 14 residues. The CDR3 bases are TGTGCCAGCAGTTCAAGACAGGACAATCAGCCCCAGCATTTT. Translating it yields CASSSRQDNQPQHF.

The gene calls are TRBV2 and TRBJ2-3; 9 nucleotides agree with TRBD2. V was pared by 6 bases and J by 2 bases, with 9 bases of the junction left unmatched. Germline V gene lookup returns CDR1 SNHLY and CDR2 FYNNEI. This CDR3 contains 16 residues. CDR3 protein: CASRGGVAGVTDTQYF. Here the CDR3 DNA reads TGTGCCAGCAGGGGCGGGGTAGCGGGGGTCACAGATACGCAGTATTTT.

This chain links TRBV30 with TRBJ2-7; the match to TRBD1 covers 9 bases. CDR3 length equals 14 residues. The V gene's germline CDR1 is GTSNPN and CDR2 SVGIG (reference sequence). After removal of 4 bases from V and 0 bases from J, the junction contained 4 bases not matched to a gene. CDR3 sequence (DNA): TGTGCCTGGAATCTACAGGGGGCCTCCTACGAGCAGTACTTC. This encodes CAWNLQGASYEQYF.

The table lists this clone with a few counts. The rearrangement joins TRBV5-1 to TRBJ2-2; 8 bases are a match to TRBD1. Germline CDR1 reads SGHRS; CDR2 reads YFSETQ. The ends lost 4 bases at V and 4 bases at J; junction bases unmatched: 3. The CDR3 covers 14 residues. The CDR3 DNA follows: TGCGCCAGCAGCCATGGGACAGGCACCGGGGAGCTGTTTTTT. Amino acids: CASSHGTGTGELFF. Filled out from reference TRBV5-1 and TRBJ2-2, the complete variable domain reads KAGVTQTPRYLIKTRGQQVTLSCSPISGHRSVSWYQQTPGQGLQFLFEYFSETQRNKGNFPGRFSGRQFSNSRSEMNVSTLELGDSALYLCASSHGTGTGELFFGEGSRLTVL.

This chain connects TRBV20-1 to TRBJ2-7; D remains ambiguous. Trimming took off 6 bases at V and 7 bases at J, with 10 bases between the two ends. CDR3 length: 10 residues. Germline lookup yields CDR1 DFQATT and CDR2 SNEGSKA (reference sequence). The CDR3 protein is CSASPGEQYF. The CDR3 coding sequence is TGCAGTGCCTCTCCTGGGGAGCAGTACTTC.

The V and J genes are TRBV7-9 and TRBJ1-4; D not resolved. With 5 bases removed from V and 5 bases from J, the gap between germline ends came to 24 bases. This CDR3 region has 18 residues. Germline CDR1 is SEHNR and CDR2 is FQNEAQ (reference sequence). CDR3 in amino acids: CASSPLRNPAGDNEKLFF. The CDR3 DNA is TGTGCCAGCAGCCCGCTACGCAATCCCGCCGGCGACAATGAAAAACTGTTTTTT.

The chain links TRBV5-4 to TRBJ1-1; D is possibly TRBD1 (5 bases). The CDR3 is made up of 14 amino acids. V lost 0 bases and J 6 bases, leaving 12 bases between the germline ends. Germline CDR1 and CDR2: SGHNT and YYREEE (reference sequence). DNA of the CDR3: TGTGCCAGCAGCTTGGGGAGGGGCAGTCCTGAAGCTTTCTTT. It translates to CASSLGRGSPEAFF.

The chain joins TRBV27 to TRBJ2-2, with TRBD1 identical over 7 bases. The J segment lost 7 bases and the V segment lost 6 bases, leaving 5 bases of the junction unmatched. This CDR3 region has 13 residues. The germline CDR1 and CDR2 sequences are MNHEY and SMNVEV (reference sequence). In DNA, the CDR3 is TGTGCCAGCAGCTCCCGGGACAGCGGGGAGCTGTTTTTT. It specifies CASSSRDSGELFF.

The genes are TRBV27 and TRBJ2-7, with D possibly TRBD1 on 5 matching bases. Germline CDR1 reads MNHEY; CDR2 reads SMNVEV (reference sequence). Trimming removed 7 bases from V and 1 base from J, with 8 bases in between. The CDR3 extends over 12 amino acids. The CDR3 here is CASKGQSYEQYF. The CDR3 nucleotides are TGTGCCAGCAAGGGGCAGTCCTACGAGCAGTACTTC.

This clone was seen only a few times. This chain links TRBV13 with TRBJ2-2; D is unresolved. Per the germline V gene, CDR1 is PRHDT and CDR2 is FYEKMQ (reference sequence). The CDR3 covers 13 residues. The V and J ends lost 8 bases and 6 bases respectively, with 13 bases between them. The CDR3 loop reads CASGGSSAGELFF. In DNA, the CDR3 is TGTGCCAGCGGCGGCTCAAGCGCCGGGGAGCTGTTTTTT.

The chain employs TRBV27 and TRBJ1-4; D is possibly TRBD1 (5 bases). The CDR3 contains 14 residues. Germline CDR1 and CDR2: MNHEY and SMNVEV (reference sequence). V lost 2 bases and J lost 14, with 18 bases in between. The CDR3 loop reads CASSLQLGADGLFF. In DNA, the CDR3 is TGTGCCAGCAGTTTACAGTTAGGGGCGGATGGCCTGTTTTTT.

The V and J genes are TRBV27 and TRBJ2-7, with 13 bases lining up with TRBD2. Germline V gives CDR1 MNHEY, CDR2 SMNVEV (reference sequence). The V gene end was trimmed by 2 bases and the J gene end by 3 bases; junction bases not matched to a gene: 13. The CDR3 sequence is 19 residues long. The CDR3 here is CASSLRIPGLAGSHYEQYF. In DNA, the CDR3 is TGTGCCAGCAGTTTACGGATACCGGGACTAGCGGGATCCCACTACGAGCAGTACTTC.

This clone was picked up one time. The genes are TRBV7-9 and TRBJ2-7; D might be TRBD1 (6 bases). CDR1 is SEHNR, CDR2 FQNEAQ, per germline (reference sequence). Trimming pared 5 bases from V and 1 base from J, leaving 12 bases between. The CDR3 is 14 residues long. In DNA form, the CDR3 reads TGTGCCAGCAGCCATAACAGGGTTTCCTACGAGCAGTACTTC. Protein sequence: CASSHNRVSYEQYF.

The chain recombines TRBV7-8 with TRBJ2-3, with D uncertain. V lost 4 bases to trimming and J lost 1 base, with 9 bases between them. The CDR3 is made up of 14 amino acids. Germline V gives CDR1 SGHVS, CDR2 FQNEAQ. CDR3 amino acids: CASSSSVGTDTQYF. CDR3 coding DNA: TGTGCCAGCAGCTCAAGCGTCGGCACAGATACGCAGTATTTT.

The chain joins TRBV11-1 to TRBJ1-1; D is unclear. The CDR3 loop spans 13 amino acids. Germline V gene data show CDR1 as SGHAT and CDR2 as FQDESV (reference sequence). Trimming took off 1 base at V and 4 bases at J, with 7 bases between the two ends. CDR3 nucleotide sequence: TGTGCCAGCAGCTTAGGTTTAAGCACTGAAGCTTTCTTT. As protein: CASSLGLSTEAFF.

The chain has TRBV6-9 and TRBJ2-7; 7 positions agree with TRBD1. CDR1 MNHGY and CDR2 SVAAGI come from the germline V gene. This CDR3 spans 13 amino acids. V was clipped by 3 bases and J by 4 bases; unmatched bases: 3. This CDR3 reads CASSYETGYEQYF. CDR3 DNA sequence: TGTGCCAGCAGTTACGAGACAGGGTACGAGCAGTACTTC.

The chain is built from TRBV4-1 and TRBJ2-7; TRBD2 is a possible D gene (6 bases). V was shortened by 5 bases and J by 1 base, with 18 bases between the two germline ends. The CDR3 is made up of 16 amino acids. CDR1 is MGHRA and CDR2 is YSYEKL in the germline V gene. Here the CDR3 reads CASSLAAGTGSYEQYF. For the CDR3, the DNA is TGCGCCAGCAGCTTAGCGGCCGGGACGGGATCCTACGAGCAGTACTTC.

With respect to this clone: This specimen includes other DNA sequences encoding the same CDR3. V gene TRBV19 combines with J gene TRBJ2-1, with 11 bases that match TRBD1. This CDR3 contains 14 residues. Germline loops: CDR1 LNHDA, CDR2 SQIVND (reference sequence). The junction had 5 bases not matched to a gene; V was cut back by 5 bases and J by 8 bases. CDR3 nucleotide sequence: TGTGCCAGTAGTCCCGGACAGGGGGCGTATGAGCAGTTCTTC. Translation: CASSPGQGAYEQFF.

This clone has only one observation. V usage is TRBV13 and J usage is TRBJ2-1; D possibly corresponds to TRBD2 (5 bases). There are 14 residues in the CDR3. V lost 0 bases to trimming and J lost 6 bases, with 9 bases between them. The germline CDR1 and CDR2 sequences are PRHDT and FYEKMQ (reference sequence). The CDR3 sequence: CASSLGLEGNEQFF. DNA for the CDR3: TGTGCCAGCAGCTTAGGCCTAGAGGGCAATGAGCAGTTCTTC.

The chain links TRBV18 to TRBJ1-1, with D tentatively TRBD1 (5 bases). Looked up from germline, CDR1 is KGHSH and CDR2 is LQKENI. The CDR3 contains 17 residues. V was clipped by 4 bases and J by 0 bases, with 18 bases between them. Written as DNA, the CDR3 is TGTGCCAGCTCACGATTACCTCCGGAGGGGATGAACACTGAAGCTTTCTTT. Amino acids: CASSRLPPEGMNTEAFF.